A selection of T cell receptor beta chains follows, all from one sample in a study of blood T cells in healthy people across ages. Each CDR3 protein is one row after TCRdb ran MiXCR on the 5' RACE reads. The repertoire holds approximately 810,000 distinct CDR3 sequences, 29% seen once, with around 15% in the top ten. The source material was blood. These TCRs come from an elderly woman in good health. CDR3s include the opening cysteine and the closing phenylalanine or tryptophan. The D gene is left open where the match is weak. Clone sizes are given selectively: once, few, many, or a class where the clone is expanded.

clone_size	j_call	d_call	v_call	cdr3_length	cdr3_nt	cdr3_aa
-	TRBJ2-3	-	TRBV7-9	15	TGTTCCAGCAGCTTAGTGGTCGGGGAGGCAGGTACGCAGTATTTT	CSSSLVVGEAGTQYF
-	TRBJ1-1	TRBD1	TRBV7-2	15	TGTGCCAGCAGCTTAACAGGGGCCGGGAGAACTGAAGCTTTCTTT	CASSLTGAGRTEAFF
-	TRBJ2-1	TRBD2	TRBV10-3	17	TGTGCCATCAGTGAGGTGACTAGCGGGAGTGAATACAATGAGCAGTTCTTC	CAISEVTSGSEYNEQFF
many	TRBJ1-6	-	TRBV12-3/TRBV12-4	14	TGTGCCAGCAGTTTTCCAGGGCCGGGTTCACCCCTCCACTTT	CASSFPGPGSPLHF
-	TRBJ2-7	TRBD2	TRBV7-2	15	TGTGCCGGCAGCGGGTTAGCGGGAGCCTACTACGAGCAGTACTTC	CAGSGLAGAYYEQYF
few	TRBJ2-5	TRBD2	TRBV5-5	16	TGTGCCAGCAGGTCGGGACTAGCGGGGGACAAAGAGACCCAGTACTTC	CASRSGLAGDKETQYF
many	TRBJ1-1	TRBD1	TRBV9	17	TGTGCCAGCAGCCTGACAGGGGGCTCAGCCCGAGGGGCTGAAGCTTTCTTT	CASSLTGGSARGAEAFF
-	TRBJ1-2	-	TRBV10-2	14	TGCGCCAGCAGTGAGAACCCACGTAACTATGGCTACACCTTC	CASSENPRNYGYTF
many	TRBJ2-1	TRBD2	TRBV5-6	16	TGTGCCAGCAGCTCAGTAAGCCTTGGCGGGGGTGCTGAGCAGTTCTTC	CASSSVSLGGGAEQFF
once	TRBJ2-5	TRBD1	TRBV12-3/TRBV12-4	15	TGTGCCAGCAGTTCGCGGACAGGGGCTCGGGAGACCCAGTACTTC	CASSSRTGARETQYF
many	TRBJ2-7	-	TRBV21-1	16	TGTGCCAGCAGCAAATCAACAGGGGGAAGTTCCTACGAGCAGTACTTC	CASSKSTGGSSYEQYF
-	TRBJ2-1	-	TRBV4-2	15	TGTGCCAGCAGCCAAGATTGGGGGAGAGCAAATGAGCAGTTCTTC	CASSQDWGRANEQFF
few	TRBJ1-2	-	TRBV7-8	16	TGTGCCAGCAGCTTAGTAGAGCCCAGGGCTGGGTATGGCTACACCTTC	CASSLVEPRAGYGYTF
many	TRBJ1-2	-	TRBV4-3	14	TGCGCCAGCAGCCCCGCCGGGTCGAAGTATGGCTACACCTTC	CASSPAGSKYGYTF